This T cell receptor (beta chain) was sequenced for a study of CD8 T cells in Susac syndrome. Reverse transcription of about 0.45 to 1 ug RNA was performed with random hexamers. An immunoSEQ multiplex PCR generated amplified TCR beta CDR3 products spanning 54 Vbeta and 13 Jbeta. One entry per CDR3 protein results from TCRdb running MiXCR on the immunoSEQ multiplex PCR reads. This sample has about 110,000 distinct CDR3 sequences, with approximately 94% found just once. Negative isolation yielded CD8+ and CD4+ T cells; FACS enriched TEMRA cells. CDR3 length: 17 residues. The sequence came from a human donor with Susac syndrome. The gene calls are TRBV12-2 and TRBJ1-5; TRBD1, the table's D call, was not compared with the DNA. TRBV12-2 is designated a pseudogene. Sequencing used CD8+ T cells from PBMCs. CDR3 coding DNA: TGTGCAAGTCGCGAGCCCGGGACACTTTATAGCAATCAGCCCCAGCATTTT. Translated, it gives CASREPGTLYSNQPQHF.